Described below is a single T cell receptor beta chain sequence and its context. Antigen: not known. This sample was included in a study of T cell responses to AZD1222 COVID-19 vaccine. Trimming pared 4 bases from V and 0 bases from J, leaving 5 bases between. The CDR3 contains 13 residues. Germline assignment: CDR1 KGHDR and CDR2 SFDVKD. Generated by immunoSEQ multiplex PCR, the TCRdb table keeps only in-frame clones and is missing some. The sample yields some 89,000 clones, approximately 88% seen once. Findings and limits, study-wide: Donors were largely white British and mainly female; clonal diversity was possibly underestimated. No day 14 peak samples; only post-peak repertoires were characterized.

The clonotype was recovered from an adult in good health. This chain uses TRBV24-1 with TRBJ1-1, with D hard to call. The sample in question was peripheral blood, obtained on day 0 of MenACWY control vaccination. In nucleotides, the CDR3 is TGTGCCACCAGTGAAAGTTTGAACACTGAAGCTTTCTTT. Its protein product is CATSESLNTEAFF.